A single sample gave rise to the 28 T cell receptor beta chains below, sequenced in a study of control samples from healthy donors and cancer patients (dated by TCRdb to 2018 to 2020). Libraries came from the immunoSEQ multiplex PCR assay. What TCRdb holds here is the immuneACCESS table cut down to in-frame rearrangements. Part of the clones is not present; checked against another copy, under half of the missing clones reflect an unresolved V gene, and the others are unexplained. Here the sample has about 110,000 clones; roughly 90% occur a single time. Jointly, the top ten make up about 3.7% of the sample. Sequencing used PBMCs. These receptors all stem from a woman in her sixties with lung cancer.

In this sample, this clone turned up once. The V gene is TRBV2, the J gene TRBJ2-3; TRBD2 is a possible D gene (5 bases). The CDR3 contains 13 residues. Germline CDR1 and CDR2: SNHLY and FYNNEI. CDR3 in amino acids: CAFGVQDTDTQYF. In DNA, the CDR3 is TGTGCTTTCGGGGTTCAGGACACAGATACGCAGTATTTT.

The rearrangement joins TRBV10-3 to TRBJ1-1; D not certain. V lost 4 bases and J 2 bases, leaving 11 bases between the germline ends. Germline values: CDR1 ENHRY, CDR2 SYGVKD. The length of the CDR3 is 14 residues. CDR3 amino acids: CAISGGGYNTEAFF. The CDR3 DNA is TGTGCCATCAGTGGCGGCGGCTACAACACTGAAGCTTTCTTT.

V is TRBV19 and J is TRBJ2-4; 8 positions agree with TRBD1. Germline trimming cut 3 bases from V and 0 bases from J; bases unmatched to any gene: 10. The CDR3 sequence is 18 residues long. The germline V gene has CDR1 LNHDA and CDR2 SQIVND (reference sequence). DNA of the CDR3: TGTGCCAGTAGTATTCAGGGGGCAATAACTGGAGCCAAAAACATTCAGTACTTC. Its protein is CASSIQGAITGAKNIQYF.

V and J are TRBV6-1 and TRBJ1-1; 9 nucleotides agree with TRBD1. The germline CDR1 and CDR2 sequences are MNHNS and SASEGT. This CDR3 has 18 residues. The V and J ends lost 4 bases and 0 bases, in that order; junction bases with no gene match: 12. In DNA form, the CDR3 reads TGTGCCAGCAGTGCCCGGGGGACAGGGAGTGGGGTGAACACTGAAGCTTTCTTT. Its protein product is CASSARGTGSGVNTEAFF.

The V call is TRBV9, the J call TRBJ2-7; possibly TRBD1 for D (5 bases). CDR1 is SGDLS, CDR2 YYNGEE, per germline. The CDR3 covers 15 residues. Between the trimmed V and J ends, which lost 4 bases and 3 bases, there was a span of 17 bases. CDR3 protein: CASSPNWGPYYEQYF. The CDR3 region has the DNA TGTGCCAGCAGCCCCAACTGGGGCCCATACTACGAGCAGTACTTC. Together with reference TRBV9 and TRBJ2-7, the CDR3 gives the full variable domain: DSGVTQTPKHLITATGQRVTLRCSPRSGDLSVYWYQQSLDQGLQFLIQYYNGEERAKGNILERFSAQQFPDLHSELNLSSLELGDSALYFCASSPNWGPYYEQYFGPGTRLTVT.

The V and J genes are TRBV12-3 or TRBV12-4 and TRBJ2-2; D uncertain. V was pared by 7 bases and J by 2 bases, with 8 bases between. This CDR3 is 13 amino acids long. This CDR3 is CASTKPNTGELFF. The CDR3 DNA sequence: TGTGCCAGCACTAAACCAAACACCGGGGAGCTGTTTTTT.

CDR3 residues: CASSLFFGPANTEAFF. CDR3 coding DNA: TGTGCCAGCAGCTTGTTTTTTGGACCCGCGAACACTGAAGCTTTCTTT. The V gene is TRBV5-6, the J gene TRBJ1-1; no definite D call. The CDR3 covers 16 residues. Looked up from germline, CDR1 is SGHDT and CDR2 is YYEEEE. Deletions cut 1 base from V and 1 base from J, with 14 bases between.

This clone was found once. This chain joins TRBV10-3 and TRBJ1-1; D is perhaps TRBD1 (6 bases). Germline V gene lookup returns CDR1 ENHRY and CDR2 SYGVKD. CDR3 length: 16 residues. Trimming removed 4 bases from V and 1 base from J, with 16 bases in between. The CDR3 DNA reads TGTGCCATCAGTGTGAGTCAGGGAGGGGGGAACACTGAAGCTTTCTTT. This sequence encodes CAISVSQGGGNTEAFF.

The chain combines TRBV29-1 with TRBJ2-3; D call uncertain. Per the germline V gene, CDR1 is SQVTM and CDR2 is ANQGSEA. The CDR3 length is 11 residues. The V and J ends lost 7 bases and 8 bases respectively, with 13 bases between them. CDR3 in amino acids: CSASAPGTQYF. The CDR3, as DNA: TGCAGCGCCTCAGCGCCGGGTACGCAGTATTTT.

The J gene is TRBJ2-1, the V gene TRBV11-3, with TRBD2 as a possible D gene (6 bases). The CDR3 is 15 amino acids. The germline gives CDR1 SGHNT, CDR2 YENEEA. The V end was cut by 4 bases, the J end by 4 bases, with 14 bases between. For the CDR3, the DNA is TGTGCCAGCAGCTCCGGCGGGACGGGGTACAATGAGCAGTTCTTC. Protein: CASSSGGTGYNEQFF.

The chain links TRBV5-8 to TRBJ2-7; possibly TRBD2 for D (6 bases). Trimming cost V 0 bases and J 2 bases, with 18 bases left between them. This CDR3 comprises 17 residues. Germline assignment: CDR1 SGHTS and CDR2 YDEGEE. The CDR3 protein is CASSLAGGAFSPYEQYF. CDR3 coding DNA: TGTGCCAGCAGCTTGGCCGGAGGGGCCTTTTCTCCCTACGAGCAGTACTTC.

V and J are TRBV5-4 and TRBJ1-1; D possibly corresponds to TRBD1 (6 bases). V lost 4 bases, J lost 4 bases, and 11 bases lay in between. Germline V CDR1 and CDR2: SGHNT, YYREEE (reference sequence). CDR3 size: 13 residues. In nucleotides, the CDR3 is TGTGCCAGCAGCCTACAGGGCGGCACTGAAGCTTTCTTT. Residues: CASSLQGGTEAFF.

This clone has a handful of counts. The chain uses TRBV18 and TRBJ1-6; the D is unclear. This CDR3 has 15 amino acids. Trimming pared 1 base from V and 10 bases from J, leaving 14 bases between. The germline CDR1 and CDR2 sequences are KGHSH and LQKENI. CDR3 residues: CASSPQESPGSPLHF. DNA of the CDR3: TGTGCCAGCTCACCACAGGAGTCCCCGGGGTCACCCCTCCACTTT.

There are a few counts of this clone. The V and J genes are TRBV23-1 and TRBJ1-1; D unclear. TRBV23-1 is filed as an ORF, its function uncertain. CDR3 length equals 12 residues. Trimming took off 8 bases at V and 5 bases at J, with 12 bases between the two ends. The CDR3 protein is CASCGGGTEAFF. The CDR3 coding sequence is TGCGCCAGCTGCGGTGGCGGGACTGAAGCTTTCTTT.

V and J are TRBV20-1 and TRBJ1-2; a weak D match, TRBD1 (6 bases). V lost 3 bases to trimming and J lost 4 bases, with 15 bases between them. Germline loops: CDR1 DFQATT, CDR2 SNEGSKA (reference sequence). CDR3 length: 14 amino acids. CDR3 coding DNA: TGCAGTGCTAGTTATGTCAGGGACATCTATGGCTACACCTTC. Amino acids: CSASYVRDIYGYTF.

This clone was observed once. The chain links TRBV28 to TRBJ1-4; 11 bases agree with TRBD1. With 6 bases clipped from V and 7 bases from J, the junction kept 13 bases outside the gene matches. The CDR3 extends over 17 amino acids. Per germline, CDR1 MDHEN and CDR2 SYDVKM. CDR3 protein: CASRPPGQGVYGEKLFF. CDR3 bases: TGTGCCAGCAGACCCCCGGGACAGGGGGTATATGGTGAAAAACTGTTTTTT.

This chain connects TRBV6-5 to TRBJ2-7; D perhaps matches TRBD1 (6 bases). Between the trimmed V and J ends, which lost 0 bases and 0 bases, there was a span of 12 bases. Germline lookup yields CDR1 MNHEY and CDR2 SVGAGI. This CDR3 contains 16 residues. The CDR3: CASSYSFTGPSYEQYF. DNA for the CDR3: TGTGCCAGCAGTTACTCCTTTACAGGGCCCTCCTACGAGCAGTACTTC.

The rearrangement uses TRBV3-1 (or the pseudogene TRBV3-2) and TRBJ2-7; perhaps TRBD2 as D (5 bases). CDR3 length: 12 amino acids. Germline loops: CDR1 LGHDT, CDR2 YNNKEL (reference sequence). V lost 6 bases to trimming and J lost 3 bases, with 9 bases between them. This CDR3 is CASSSGNYEQYF. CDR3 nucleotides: TGTGCCAGCAGTTCGGGGAACTACGAGCAGTACTTC.

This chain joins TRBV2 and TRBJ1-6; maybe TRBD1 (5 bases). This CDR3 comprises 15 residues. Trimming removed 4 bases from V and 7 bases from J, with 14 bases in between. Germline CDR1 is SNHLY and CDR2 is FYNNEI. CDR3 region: CASSAIEQVNSPLHF. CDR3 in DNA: TGTGCCAGCAGTGCGATCGAACAGGTCAATTCACCCCTCCACTTT.

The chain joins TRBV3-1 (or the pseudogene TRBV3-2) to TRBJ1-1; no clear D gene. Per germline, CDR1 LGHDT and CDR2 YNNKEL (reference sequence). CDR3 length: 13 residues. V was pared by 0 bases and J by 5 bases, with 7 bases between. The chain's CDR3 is CASSQDPSTEAFF. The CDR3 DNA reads TGTGCCAGCAGCCAAGATCCCAGTACTGAAGCTTTCTTT.

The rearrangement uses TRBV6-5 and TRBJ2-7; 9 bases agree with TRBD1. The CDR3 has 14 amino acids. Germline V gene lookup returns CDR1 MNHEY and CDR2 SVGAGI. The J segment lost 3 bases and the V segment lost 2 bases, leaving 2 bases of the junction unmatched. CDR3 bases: TGTGCCAGCAGTTACCAGGGACAGGGCTACGAGCAGTACTTC. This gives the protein CASSYQGQGYEQYF.

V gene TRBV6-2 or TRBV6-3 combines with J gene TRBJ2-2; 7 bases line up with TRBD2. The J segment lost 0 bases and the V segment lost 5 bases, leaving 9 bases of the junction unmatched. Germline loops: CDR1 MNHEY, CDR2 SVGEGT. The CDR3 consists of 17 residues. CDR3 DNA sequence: TGTGCCAGCAGTACCCTTCGGCTAGCGGCGAACACCGGGGAGCTGTTTTTT. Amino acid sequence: CASSTLRLAANTGELFF.

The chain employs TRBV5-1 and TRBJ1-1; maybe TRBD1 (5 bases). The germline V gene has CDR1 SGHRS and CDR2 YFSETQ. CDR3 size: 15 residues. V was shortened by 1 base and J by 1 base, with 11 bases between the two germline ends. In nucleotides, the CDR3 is TGCGCCAGCAGCTTGACGGGGGGAGGGAACACTGAAGCTTTCTTT. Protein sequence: CASSLTGGGNTEAFF. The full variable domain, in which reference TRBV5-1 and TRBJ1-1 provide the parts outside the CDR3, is KAGVTQTPRYLIKTRGQQVTLSCSPISGHRSVSWYQQTPGQGLQFLFEYFSETQRNKGNFPGRFSGRQFSNSRSEMNVSTLELGDSALYLCASSLTGGGNTEAFFGQGTRLTVV.

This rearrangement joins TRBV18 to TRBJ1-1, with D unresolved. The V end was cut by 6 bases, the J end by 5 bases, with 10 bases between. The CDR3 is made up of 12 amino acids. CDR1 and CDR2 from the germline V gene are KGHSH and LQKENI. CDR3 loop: CASSSGETEAFF. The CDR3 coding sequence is TGTGCCAGCTCCTCCGGGGAGACTGAAGCTTTCTTT.

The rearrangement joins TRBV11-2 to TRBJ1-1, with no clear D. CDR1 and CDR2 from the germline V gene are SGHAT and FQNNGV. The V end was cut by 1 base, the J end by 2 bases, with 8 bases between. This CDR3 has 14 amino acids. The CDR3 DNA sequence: TGTGCCAGCAGCTTAGGGGTAATAAACACTGAAGCTTTCTTT. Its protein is CASSLGVINTEAFF.

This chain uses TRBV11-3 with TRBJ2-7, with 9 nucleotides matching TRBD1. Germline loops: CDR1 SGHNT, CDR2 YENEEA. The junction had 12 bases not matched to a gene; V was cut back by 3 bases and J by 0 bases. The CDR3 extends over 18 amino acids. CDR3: CASSLGQGRLHSSYEQYF. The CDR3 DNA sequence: TGTGCCAGCAGCTTGGGACAGGGCCGCCTCCATAGCTCCTACGAGCAGTACTTC.

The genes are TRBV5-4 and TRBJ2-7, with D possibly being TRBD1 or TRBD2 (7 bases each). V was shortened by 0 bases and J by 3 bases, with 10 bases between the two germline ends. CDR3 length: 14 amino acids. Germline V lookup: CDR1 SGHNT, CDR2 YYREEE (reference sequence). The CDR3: CASSLAGGGYEQYF. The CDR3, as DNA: TGTGCCAGCAGCTTGGCAGGGGGGGGCTACGAGCAGTACTTC. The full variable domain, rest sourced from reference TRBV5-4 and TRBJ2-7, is ETGVTQSPTHLIKTRGQQVTLRCSSQSGHNTVSWYQQALGQGPQFIFQYYREEENGRGNFPPRFSGLQFPNYSSELNVNALELDDSALYLCASSLAGGGYEQYFGPGTRLTVT.

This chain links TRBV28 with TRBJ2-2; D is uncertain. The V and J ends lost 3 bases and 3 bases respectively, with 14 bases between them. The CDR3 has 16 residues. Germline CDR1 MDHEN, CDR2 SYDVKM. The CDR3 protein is CASSFFKDGHTGELFF. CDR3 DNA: TGTGCCAGCAGTTTTTTCAAAGATGGGCACACCGGGGAGCTGTTTTTT.